One and the same sample provided the 20 T cell receptor beta chains below, sequenced in a study of blood T cells in healthy people across ages. Combining a sample-barcoded 5' primer with a J-beta primer mix, a second PCR ran for roughly 7 to 12 cycles. TCRdb processed the 5' RACE reads anew with MiXCR; each CDR3 protein has one entry. The table shows a few hundred thousand distinct CDR3 sequences, with roughly a quarter occurring only once. These data also formed part of another study, on T cells of mothers and their children.

Material: blood. These TCRs come from a boy between 2 and 15 years old in good health.

Only a few counts were recorded for this clonotype. This chain uses TRBV5-5 with TRBJ2-3; the D gene is possibly TRBD2 (5 bases). CDR1 SGHKS and CDR2 YYEKEE come from the germline V gene (reference sequence). Between the trimmed V and J ends, which lost 2 bases and 2 bases, there was a span of 12 bases. CDR3 length equals 15 residues. CDR3 region: CASSFGRRDTDTQYF. The CDR3 bases are TGTGCCAGCAGCTTCGGCCGACGGGACACAGATACGCAGTATTTT.

This clonotype was counted only a few times. V usage is TRBV29-1 and J usage is TRBJ2-7; no definite D call. Looked up from germline, CDR1 is SQVTM and CDR2 is ANQGSEA. Trimming removed 5 bases at V and 0 bases at J, with 17 bases between. This CDR3 is 15 amino acids long. The CDR3 coding sequence is TGCAGCGTTCTAAACTATTCCGCGAGCTCCTACGAGCAGTACTTC. Translating it yields CSVLNYSASSYEQYF.

The chain is built from TRBV12-5 and TRBJ1-1, with no clear D. Germline V gene data show CDR1 as LGHNT and CDR2 as FRNRAP. The V end was cut by 0 bases, the J end by 7 bases, with 9 bases between. This CDR3 is 13 amino acids long. Here the CDR3 DNA reads TGTGCTAGTGGTTTGGTGGTTAGAGATGAAGCTTTCTTT. The encoded protein is CASGLVVRDEAFF.

The chain links TRBV7-2 to TRBJ2-3; no clear D gene. The length of the CDR3 is 15 residues. Germline assignment: CDR1 SGHTA and CDR2 FQGNSA. The V end was cut by 3 bases, the J end by 0 bases, with 10 bases between. The CDR3 nucleotides are TGTGCCAGCAGCTTCTCCGGAACTAGCACAGATACGCAGTATTTT. It specifies CASSFSGTSTDTQYF. The full variable domain, completed using reference TRBV7-2 and TRBJ2-3, is GAGVSQSPSNKVTEKGKDVELRCDPISGHTALYWYRQSLGQGLEFLIYFQGNSAPDKSGLPSDRFSAERTGGSVSTLTIQRTQQEDSAVYLCASSFSGTSTDTQYFGPGTRLTVL.

This clonotype was observed a single time. This rearrangement joins TRBV4-2 to TRBJ2-6, with D hard to call. With 0 bases removed from V and 0 bases from J, the gap between germline ends came to 21 bases. The CDR3 spans 21 residues. Germline V CDR1 and CDR2: LGHNA, YNFKEQ. CDR3 amino acids: CASSQDHFVELPFSGANVLTF. The CDR3 bases are TGTGCCAGCAGCCAAGATCATTTTGTCGAGTTGCCGTTCTCTGGGGCCAACGTCCTGACTTTC.

Only a few counts were recorded for this clonotype. The chain uses TRBV6-1 and TRBJ2-6; a possible D gene is TRBD1 (6 bases). Germline V gives CDR1 MNHNS, CDR2 SASEGT. This CDR3 is built from 16 residues. Trimming shortened V by 6 bases and J by 0 bases, and 12 bases separated the two germline ends. In nucleotides, the CDR3 is TGTGCCAGCAGCAGGGGTATCAGCTCTGGGGCCAACGTCCTGACTTTC. It specifies CASSRGISSGANVLTF.

In its sample, this clonotype was seen a few times. This chain connects TRBV3-1 to TRBJ2-3; D is unresolved. CDR3 length equals 16 residues. V was cut by 0 bases and J by 3 bases, with 13 bases left in between. CDR1 and CDR2 from the germline V gene are LGHDT and YNNKEL (reference sequence). The CDR3 DNA reads TGTGCCAGCAGCCAAGATCGAGCGAGGCCAACAGATACGCAGTATTTT. Its protein product is CASSQDRARPTDTQYF.

The chain combines TRBV7-9 with TRBJ2-1; 9 bases map to TRBD2. The CDR3 spans 17 residues. The ends lost 1 base at V and 8 bases at J; junction bases unmatched: 12. The V gene's germline CDR1 is SEHNR and CDR2 FQNEAQ (reference sequence). The chain's CDR3 is CASSLGIAGEGLDEQFF. In DNA, the CDR3 is TGTGCCAGCAGCTTAGGTATAGCGGGGGAGGGTCTGGATGAGCAGTTCTTC.

V is TRBV7-9 and J is TRBJ1-2; TRBD1 agrees at 8 bases. This CDR3 spans 15 amino acids. Germline trimming cut 4 bases from V and 10 bases from J; bases unmatched to any gene: 14. Germline lookup yields CDR1 SEHNR and CDR2 FQNEAQ (reference sequence). CDR3 protein: CASSSSTRQGRNYTF. The CDR3 coding sequence is TGTGCCAGCAGCTCGTCGACGCGACAGGGGAGAAACTACACCTTC.

The chain employs TRBV3-1 and TRBJ1-2; 9 bases agree with TRBD1. Germline assignment: CDR1 LGHDT and CDR2 YNNKEL (reference sequence). This CDR3 spans 14 amino acids. Trimming at V came to 7 bases and at J to 6 bases, leaving 9 bases not matched to a gene. The DNA of the CDR3 is TGTGCCAGCACCTTAGCGGGGACAGGGAATGGCTACACCTTC. Its translation: CASTLAGTGNGYTF. Looking up the rest from reference TRBV3-1 and TRBJ1-2 gives the full variable domain: DTAVSQTPKYLVTQMGNDKSIKCEQNLGHDTMYWYKQDSKKFLKIMFSYNNKELIINETVPNRFSPKSPDKAHLNLHINSLELGDSAVYFCASTLAGTGNGYTFGSGTRLTVV.

There are a few counts of this clonotype. The chain links TRBV6-2 or TRBV6-3 to TRBJ2-1, with no clear D. V was pared by 2 bases and J by 0 bases, with 8 bases between. The CDR3 runs to 15 residues. The germline V gene has CDR1 MNHEY and CDR2 SVGEGT. The CDR3 DNA sequence: TGTGCCAGCAGTTACGGTCTTAGCTCCTACAATGAGCAGTTCTTC. Protein: CASSYGLSSYNEQFF.

The V call is TRBV6-5, the J call TRBJ2-5; D is possibly TRBD1 (6 bases). V was shortened by 4 bases and J by 5 bases, with 11 bases between the two germline ends. Germline lookup yields CDR1 MNHEY and CDR2 SVGAGI. The CDR3 runs to 13 residues. The CDR3 reads CASSFRQAETQYF. For the CDR3, the DNA is TGTGCCAGCAGTTTTCGACAGGCCGAGACCCAGTACTTC.

The chain employs TRBV25-1 and TRBJ2-1; a possible D gene is TRBD1 (5 bases). CDR1 and CDR2 from the germline V gene are MGHDK and SYGVNS. This CDR3 region has 13 residues. V gave up 4 bases and J gave up 5 bases, with 9 bases separating them. The DNA of the CDR3 is TGTGCCAGCAGTGTACAGACAGACAATGAGCAGTTCTTC. It translates to CASSVQTDNEQFF.

The chain is built from TRBV20-1 and TRBJ2-5, with 11 bases identical to TRBD2. Per the germline V gene, CDR1 is DFQATT and CDR2 is SNEGSKA (reference sequence). The CDR3 is made up of 15 amino acids. With 6 bases clipped from V and 1 base from J, the junction kept 7 bases outside the gene matches. The CDR3 is CSAGSGTSGQETQYF. The DNA of the CDR3 is TGCAGTGCGGGTTCCGGGACTAGCGGCCAAGAGACCCAGTACTTC.

This chain links TRBV9 with TRBJ2-1; 10 nucleotides line up with TRBD2. CDR3 length equals 13 residues. V dropped 7 bases and J dropped 8; count of bases not matched to a gene: 6. Germline CDR1 reads SGDLS; CDR2 reads YYNGEE. Here the CDR3 DNA reads TGTGCCAGCGGAAGCGGGGGGGCCGATGAGCAGTTCTTC. Protein: CASGSGGADEQFF.

This clonotype was seen a few times. V gene TRBV20-1 combines with J gene TRBJ1-2, with D possibly matching TRBD1 (5 bases). Between the trimmed V and J ends, which lost 0 bases and 4 bases, there was a span of 6 bases. CDR1 and CDR2 from the germline V gene are DFQATT and SNEGSKA (reference sequence). The length of the CDR3 is 12 residues. The CDR3 reads CSARERGYGYTF. Here the CDR3 DNA reads TGCAGTGCTAGAGAAAGGGGCTATGGCTACACCTTC.

This clonotype was observed a handful of times. CDR3 region: CASSLPGSSEKLFF. The CDR3 DNA sequence: TGCGCCAGCAGCTTGCCGGGATCAAGTGAAAAACTGTTTTTT. V is TRBV5-1 and J is TRBJ1-4, with no clear D. Trimming stripped 1 base from V and 7 bases from J, with 11 bases between. Per germline, CDR1 SGHRS and CDR2 YFSETQ. The CDR3 totals 14 residues.

This clonotype came up a few times. The chain carries TRBV9 and TRBJ1-2; 8 bases align to TRBD1. Germline values: CDR1 SGDLS, CDR2 YYNGEE. The ends lost 0 bases at V and 5 bases at J; junction bases unmatched: 9. The CDR3 runs 16 residues. DNA for the CDR3: TGTGCCAGCAGCGTAGGCCCGGGACAGGCCTCGTATGGCTACACCTTC. Translation: CASSVGPGQASYGYTF.

The gene calls are TRBV6-5 and TRBJ2-5; the match to TRBD1 covers 7 bases. Germline values: CDR1 MNHEY, CDR2 SVGAGI. CDR3 length: 20 residues. V lost 2 bases to trimming and J lost 3 bases; unmatched junction nucleotides: 21. The CDR3 bases are TGTGCCAGCAGTTACGGGCTCGGACAGGTCGGCTTGGCCGGGAAAGAGACCCAGTACTTC. Protein: CASSYGLGQVGLAGKETQYF.

This clonotype was recorded many times. V gene TRBV10-3 combines with J gene TRBJ2-3, with TRBD2 matching over 9 bases. J was trimmed by 0 bases and V by 8 bases; bases with no gene match: 9. Looked up from germline, CDR1 is ENHRY and CDR2 is SYGVKD. The CDR3 has 16 amino acids. This CDR3 reads CAIRAGGSASTDTQYF. DNA for the CDR3: TGTGCCATCCGAGCGGGGGGCTCCGCTAGCACAGATACGCAGTATTTT.